This TCR beta chain emerged from a study of cytomegalovirus exposure and HLA in healthy donors. The CDR3 totals 10 residues. Germline V CDR1 and CDR2: DFQATT, SNEGSKA (reference sequence). Between the trimmed V and J ends, which lost 6 bases and 4 bases, there was a span of 6 bases. The PCR made use of 60 Vbeta and 13 Jbeta primers. Data came from immunoSEQ multiplex PCR; TCRdb stores just in-frame clones and leaves some out. Of 75,000 to 100,000 clones in the sample, approximately 73% were seen once. Only a few counts were recorded for this clone. Sequenced: PBMCs. The clonotype originates from a man aged 40-50 years in good health and CMV-seronegative. The chain is built from TRBV20-1 and TRBJ1-2; no clear D. CDR3 loop: CSAFRYGYTF. The CDR3 nucleotides are TGCAGTGCCTTCCGCTATGGCTACACCTTC.